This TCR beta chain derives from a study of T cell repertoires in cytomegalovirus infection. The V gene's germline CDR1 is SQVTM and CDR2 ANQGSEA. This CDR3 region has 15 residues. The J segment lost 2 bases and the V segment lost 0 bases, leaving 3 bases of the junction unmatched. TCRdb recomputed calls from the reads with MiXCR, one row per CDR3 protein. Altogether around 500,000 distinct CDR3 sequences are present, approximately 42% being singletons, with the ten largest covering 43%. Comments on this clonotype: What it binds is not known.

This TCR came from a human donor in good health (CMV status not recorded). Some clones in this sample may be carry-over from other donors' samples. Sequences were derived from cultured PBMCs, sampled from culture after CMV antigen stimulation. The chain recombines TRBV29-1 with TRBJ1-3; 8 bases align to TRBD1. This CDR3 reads CSVEDWTGPGNTIYF. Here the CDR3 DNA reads TGCAGCGTTGAAGATTGGACAGGGCCTGGAAACACCATATATTTT.